Listed below are T cell receptor beta chains from one sample, sequenced in a study of OX40 agonist ivuxolimab in advanced cancers. Generated by immunoSEQ multiplex PCR, the TCRdb table keeps only in-frame clones and is missing some. The table has 100,000 to 150,000 clones, roughly nine tenths seen once. The specimen comprised CD4+ or CD8+ T cells sorted from blood, sampled in a trial of the OX40 agonist ivuxolimab. The receptors originated from an adult with an advanced solid tumor such as melanoma, head and neck, liver or kidney cancer. Each CDR3 is given without its conserved first and last residue. A D gene is named only where the DNA matches it firmly.

V	J	D	CDR3
TRBV7-2	TRBJ1-4	.	ASSQDPADEKLF
TRBV5-1	TRBJ2-5	TRBD1	ASRPGTAPGETQY
TRBV5-1	TRBJ2-3	.	ASSLGGESY
TRBV13	TRBJ1-2	.	ASSQRGDGYT
TRBV9	TRBJ1-2	.	ASKVWGRSDYGYT
TRBV19	TRBJ1-1	.	ASSIQGSNTEAF
TRBV28	TRBJ1-1	.	ASGPGAEAF
TRBV2	TRBJ1-3	.	ASAAISTNGNTIY
TRBV15	TRBJ2-7	.	ATSGSYEQY
TRBV6-6	TRBJ2-7	.	ASSYGGQPGTYEQY
TRBV9	TRBJ2-3	.	ASSEGSGTQSTDTQY
TRBV30	TRBJ1-5	.	AWRLSGVRGQPQH
TRBV29-1	TRBJ2-5	TRBD2	SVEGGLAGVDEQY
TRBV13	TRBJ2-2	TRBD1	ASSRGRPPGELF
TRBV7-2	TRBJ2-7	.	ASSAWGTTTLYEQY
TRBV4-3	TRBJ2-7	TRBD2	ASSQDSSGGLYEQY
TRBV9	TRBJ1-5	.	ASSVEAQNQPQH
TRBV4-3	TRBJ2-3	.	ASSQRSTDTQY
TRBV4-2	TRBJ2-1	.	ASSRDPWGKQF
TRBV11-3	TRBJ2-7	TRBD2	ASSLGASGTVAYEQY
TRBV14	TRBJ2-1	TRBD1	ASSQPLGTGGYNEQF
TRBV7-9	TRBJ1-3	.	ASSPPMRATGNTIY
TRBV5-1	TRBJ1-1	TRBD1	ASSRDRVNTEAF
TRBV9	TRBJ1-5	TRBD1	ASSVDRETGGRIYSNQPQH
TRBV19	TRBJ1-3	.	ASRTSGTGNTIY
TRBV6-6	TRBJ1-3	TRBD1	ASSSDRGRGNTIY
TRBV4-3	TRBJ2-5	TRBD2	ASSQGLSYQETQY
TRBV5-1	TRBJ1-2	.	ASSRDTPNYGYT
TRBV7-2	TRBJ1-1	TRBD1	ASSLAWDRGLEAF
TRBV18	TRBJ1-2	.	ASSPDSSYGYT
TRBV28	TRBJ1-2	.	ASSYYGDYGYT